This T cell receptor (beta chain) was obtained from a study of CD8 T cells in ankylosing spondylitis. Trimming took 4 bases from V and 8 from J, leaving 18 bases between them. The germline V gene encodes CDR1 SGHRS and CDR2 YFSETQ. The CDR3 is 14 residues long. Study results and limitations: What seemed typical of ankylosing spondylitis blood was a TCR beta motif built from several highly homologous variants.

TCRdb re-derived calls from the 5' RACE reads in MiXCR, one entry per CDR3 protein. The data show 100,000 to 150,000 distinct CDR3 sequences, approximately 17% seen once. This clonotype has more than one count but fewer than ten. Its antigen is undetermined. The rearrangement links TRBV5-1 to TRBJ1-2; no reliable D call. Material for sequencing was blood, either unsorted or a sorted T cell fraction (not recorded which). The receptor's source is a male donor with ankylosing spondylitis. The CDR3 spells CASSQTTQTVGYTF. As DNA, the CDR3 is TGCGCCAGCAGCCAGACGACACAGACGGTCGGCTACACCTTC.